Included here is one TCR beta chain sequence, with context. Antigen unknown. V gave up 5 bases and J gave up 7 bases; unmatched junction bases: 4. CDR1 and CDR2 (germline): DFQATT, SNEGSKA (reference sequence). This CDR3 spans 13 amino acids. TCR beta libraries were prepared from cDNA with unique molecular identifiers. A single record per CDR3 protein comes from TCRdb applying MiXCR to the PCR reads. This table holds approximately 570,000 distinct CDR3 sequences, 44% found once. These data belong to a study of post-analysis software for immune sequencing data. Study-wide points: TRBV5-6, TRBV5-1 and TRBV20-1 were among roughly five TRBV segments more frequent in patients than controls.

The source of this sequence is a girl under 18 with multiple sclerosis. The specimen was blood. The chain is built from TRBV20-1 and TRBJ1-4; 10 bases map to TRBD1. Here the CDR3 reads CSALDRGSEKLFF. The CDR3 bases are TGCAGTGCTCTGGACAGGGGGAGTGAAAAACTGTTTTTT.